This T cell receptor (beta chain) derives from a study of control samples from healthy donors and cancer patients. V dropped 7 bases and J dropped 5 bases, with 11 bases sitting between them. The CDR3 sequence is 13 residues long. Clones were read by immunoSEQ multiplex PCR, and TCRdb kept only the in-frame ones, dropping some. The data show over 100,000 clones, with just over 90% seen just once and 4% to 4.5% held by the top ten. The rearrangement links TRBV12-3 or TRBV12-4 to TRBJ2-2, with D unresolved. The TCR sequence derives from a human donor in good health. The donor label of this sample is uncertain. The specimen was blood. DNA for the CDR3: TGTGCCAGCAACCTAAGTGGTACCGGGGAGCTGTTTTTT. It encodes CASNLSGTGELFF.